This record looks at one T cell receptor beta chain sequence and its context. The data belong to a study of cytomegalovirus exposure and HLA in healthy donors. The wider study: From HLA-typed donors, an early data release held around 85 million unique TCRs.

The CDR3 has 16 amino acids. V dropped 3 bases and J dropped 2; count of bases not matched to a gene: 5. CDR1 and CDR2 from the germline V gene are ENHRY and SYGVKD. Each donor was nominally healthy when sampled (though unrecorded immune exposures were likely). The study ran its PCR with 60 Vbeta and 13 Jbeta primers. Measured with immunoSEQ multiplex PCR; TCRdb has only the in-frame clones, and not every one. The sample lists around 180,000 clones; 70% to 85% were seen once. The source of this sequence is a young woman in good health and CMV-seropositive. Material for sequencing was PBMCs. The chain is built from TRBV10-3 and TRBJ2-2; 8 positions agree with TRBD2. The CDR3 sequence is CAISDGLAGNTGELFF. DNA of the CDR3: TGTGCCATCAGTGACGGGCTAGCGGGCAACACCGGGGAGCTGTTTTTT.